These T cell receptor beta chains were read from a single sample in a study of blood T cell repertoires in COVID-19. Only in-frame clones appear in the TCRdb table, and some are missing; sequencing was by immunoSEQ multiplex PCR. The sample includes under 200,000 clones, 85% to 90% seen only once; the top ten take approximately 6.6%. The sample comprised PBMCs or T cells enriched from blood (not recorded which). The receptors were gathered from a woman between 50 and 59 years old who had recovered from COVID-19. Both conserved end residues are part of each CDR3. The D gene is left open where the match is weak. A clone size is listed for some rows: how often the clone was seen (once, few, many), or a class if it is expanded.

clone size	D gene	J gene	V gene	CDR3 DNA	CDR3 protein
.	.	TRBJ1-6	TRBV6-2/TRBV6-3	TGTGCCAGCAGTTCCTGGGGGGGGTCACCCCTCCACTTT	CASSSWGGSPLHF
.	TRBD1	TRBJ1-6	TRBV30	TGTGCCCGCGGGACAGTAGGATCACCCCTCCACTTT	CARGTVGSPLHF
once	.	TRBJ1-5	TRBV23-1	TGCGCCAGCAGTCGGGGGGGCTGGGAGTGTCAGCCCCAGCATTTT	CASSRGGWECQPQHF
.	.	TRBJ2-4	TRBV5-1	TGCGCCAGCAGCCCCGGAGGCGGGGAAGCCAAAAACATTCAGTACTTC	CASSPGGGEAKNIQYF
.	.	TRBJ1-4	TRBV18	TGTGCCAGCTCATCCAGGGCCAGGGCCCTTAATGAAAAACTGTTTTTT	CASSSRARALNEKLFF
once	.	TRBJ1-2	TRBV19	TGTGCCAGTAGGGACAAAATTGATGGCTACACCTTC	CASRDKIDGYTF
.	TRBD2	TRBJ2-7	TRBV5-4	TGTGCCAGCAGCCCCCGGGGGGGCCTCTACGAGCAGTACTTC	CASSPRGGLYEQYF
.	.	TRBJ1-1	TRBV2	TGTGCCAGCAGTGAAGTTGGAGGAAACACTGAAGCTTTCTTT	CASSEVGGNTEAFF
few	TRBD2	TRBJ2-3	TRBV19	TGTGCCAGTAGTATCGTCGGGGCGGGGGGCACAGATACGCAGTATTTT	CASSIVGAGGTDTQYF
once	TRBD1	TRBJ1-4	TRBV3-1/TRBV3-2	TGTGCCAGCAGCCAAGGTCCGGGACAGGCGAGTGAAAAACTGTTTTTT	CASSQGPGQASEKLFF
.	.	TRBJ1-2	TRBV7-9	TGTGCCAGCAGGAGACTTATGGCAGATGCTGACTATGGCTACACCTTC	CASRRLMADADYGYTF
.	TRBD1	TRBJ1-2	TRBV25-1	TGTGCCACCACGGGACAGTGGAACTATGGCTACACCTTC	CATTGQWNYGYTF
.	TRBD1	TRBJ2-1	TRBV19	TGTGCCAGTAGCTCCCGGGACAGGGGGTCCTACAATGAGCAGTTCTTC	CASSSRDRGSYNEQFF
.	.	TRBJ2-1	TRBV24-1	TGTGCCACCAGTGACGGACAGTCTGTGCAGTTCTTC	CATSDGQSVQFF
few	TRBD2	TRBJ2-3	TRBV11-3	TGTGCCAGCAGCTTGGGAGGGGCCACAGATACGCAGTATTTT	CASSLGGATDTQYF
.	.	TRBJ1-5	TRBV18	TGTGCCAGCTCACCACTGGGAGTGTCAGGCAATCAGCCCCAGCATTTT	CASSPLGVSGNQPQHF
.	.	TRBJ2-3	TRBV4-2	TGTGCCAGCAGCCAGAATACGGGACTTTTCACAGATACGCAGTATTTT	CASSQNTGLFTDTQYF
.	TRBD1	TRBJ1-4	TRBV9	TGTGCCAGCAGCCCCCGGACAGGGAACGAAAAACTGTTTTTT	CASSPRTGNEKLFF